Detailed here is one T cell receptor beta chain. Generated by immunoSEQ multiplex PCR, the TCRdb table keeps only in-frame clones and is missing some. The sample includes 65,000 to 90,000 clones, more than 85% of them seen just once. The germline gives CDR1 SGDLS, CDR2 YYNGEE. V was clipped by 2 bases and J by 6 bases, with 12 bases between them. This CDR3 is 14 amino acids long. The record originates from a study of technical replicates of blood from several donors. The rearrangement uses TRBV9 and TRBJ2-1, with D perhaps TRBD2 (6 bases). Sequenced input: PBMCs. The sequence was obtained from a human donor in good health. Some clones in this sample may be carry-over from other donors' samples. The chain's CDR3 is CASSVRLVSNEQFF. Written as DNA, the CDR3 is TGTGCCAGCAGCGTGAGACTAGTAAGCAATGAGCAGTTCTTC.